This is a list of T cell receptor beta chains from one sample in a study of shared clonotypes between healthy human individuals. Method: immunoSEQ multiplex PCR; TCRdb's copy keeps in-frame clones and lacks some. This table holds about 2 million clones, approximately 95% found once. Sequencing used naive CD4+ T cells sorted from blood. The receptors shown here come from a man aged 18 to 30 in good health. The CDR3 runs from the conserved cysteine through the conserved F or W. Each record gives: J gene, clone size, D gene, V gene, CDR3 protein, CDR3 DNA. D genes are given only for firm matches. The size entry is marked missing in some rows and otherwise reads once, few, many or a size class.

j_gene: TRBJ1-2
abundance: -
d_gene: TRBD1
v_gene: TRBV13
CDR3aa: CASSTRTGKDYGYTF
CDR3nt: TGTGCCAGCAGCACCAGGACAGGGAAAGACTATGGCTACACCTTC

j_gene: TRBJ2-7
abundance: -
d_gene: -
v_gene: TRBV18
CDR3aa: CASSPPGVGEQYF
CDR3nt: TGTGCCAGCTCACCACCGGGCGTTGGCGAGCAGTACTTC

j_gene: TRBJ2-4
abundance: -
d_gene: TRBD2
v_gene: TRBV19
CDR3aa: CASSMTPTSGAWITKNIQYF
CDR3nt: TGTGCCAGTAGTATGACCCCGACTAGCGGGGCATGGATTACCAAAAACATTCAGTACTTC

j_gene: TRBJ1-2
abundance: -
d_gene: TRBD1
v_gene: TRBV30
CDR3aa: CAWRPGQGYGYTF
CDR3nt: TGTGCCTGGAGACCGGGACAGGGCTATGGCTACACCTTC

j_gene: TRBJ1-1
abundance: -
d_gene: -
v_gene: TRBV5-4
CDR3aa: CASSLRYDTEAFF
CDR3nt: TGTGCCAGCAGCTTGCGGTACGACACTGAAGCTTTCTTT

j_gene: TRBJ2-1
abundance: once
d_gene: TRBD2
v_gene: TRBV4-1
CDR3aa: CASSQAGGGSAGEQFF
CDR3nt: TGCGCCAGCAGCCAAGCGGGCGGGGGTTCAGCGGGTGAGCAGTTCTTC

j_gene: TRBJ2-7
abundance: -
d_gene: -
v_gene: TRBV7-7
CDR3aa: CASSLAQGGSYEQYF
CDR3nt: TGTGCTAGCAGCTTGGCTCAGGGAGGATCATACGAGCAGTACTTC

j_gene: TRBJ2-6
abundance: -
d_gene: -
v_gene: TRBV23-1
CDR3aa: CASSQGGPGANVLTF
CDR3nt: TGCGCCAGCAGTCAGGGGGGACCTGGGGCCAACGTCCTGACTTTC

j_gene: TRBJ2-5
abundance: -
d_gene: -
v_gene: TRBV12-5
CDR3aa: CASGWRAQETQYF
CDR3nt: TGTGCTAGTGGTTGGCGGGCACAAGAGACCCAGTACTTC

j_gene: TRBJ2-7
abundance: -
d_gene: TRBD2
v_gene: TRBV7-8
CDR3aa: CASSNTSGRAEYEQYF
CDR3nt: TGTGCCAGCAGCAATACTAGCGGGAGGGCCGAGTACGAGCAGTACTTC

j_gene: TRBJ2-5
abundance: -
d_gene: TRBD2
v_gene: TRBV4-3
CDR3aa: CASSQDGGGGKETQYF
CDR3nt: TGCGCCAGCAGCCAAGATGGGGGGGGAGGGAAGGAGACCCAGTACTTC

j_gene: TRBJ1-2
abundance: -
d_gene: -
v_gene: TRBV27
CDR3aa: CASSLRSYNYGYTF
CDR3nt: TGTGCCAGCAGTTTACGCAGCTATAACTATGGCTACACCTTC

j_gene: TRBJ2-3
abundance: -
d_gene: -
v_gene: TRBV5-4
CDR3aa: CASSFGSTDTQYF
CDR3nt: TGTGCCAGCAGCTTCGGTAGCACAGATACGCAGTATTTT

j_gene: TRBJ2-3
abundance: -
d_gene: TRBD2
v_gene: TRBV2
CDR3aa: CASSEHGTSGTDTQYF
CDR3nt: TGTGCCAGCAGTGAACATGGGACTAGCGGCACAGATACGCAGTATTTT